A single sample is the source of the 4 T cell receptor beta chains below, sequenced in a study of blood T cell repertoires in COVID-19. The repertoire was sequenced with immunoSEQ multiplex PCR; TCRdb's copy has only in-frame clones and lacks some. The table has some 160,000 clones, 65% to 85% seen once; the top ten hold approximately 18%. Material: peripheral blood. Every receptor here comes from a woman between 65 and 79 years old who had recovered from COVID-19.

The chain joins TRBV6-5 to TRBJ1-2; 8 nucleotides line up with TRBD1. J was trimmed by 7 bases and V by 8 bases; bases with no gene match: 3. This CDR3 spans 11 amino acids. CDR1 is MNHEY and CDR2 is SVGAGI in the germline V gene. CDR3 in DNA: TGTGCCAGCGTTGGGACAGGTGGCTACACCTTC. This encodes CASVGTGGYTF.

The V gene is TRBV2, the J gene TRBJ1-5; D perhaps matches TRBD1 (5 bases). V lost 11 bases and J 5 bases, leaving 16 bases between the germline ends. The CDR3 spans 13 residues. Germline CDR1 and CDR2: SNHLY and FYNNEI. CDR3 bases: TGTGCCGGCCACGGACATCGCGATCAGCCCCAGCATTTT. Protein product: CAGHGHRDQPQHF.

Only one count was recorded for this clone. V and J are TRBV5-8 and TRBJ1-1; D uncertain. The CDR3 totals 15 residues. Trimming left V 4 bases short and J 2 bases short, with 15 bases between. CDR1 is SGHTS and CDR2 is YDEGEE in the germline V gene. The CDR3 nucleotides are TGTGCCAGCAGCCCCCGGACCGGGGTCAACACTGAAGCTTTCTTT. Translated, it gives CASSPRTGVNTEAFF.

The table lists this clone with a few counts. CDR3 loop: CASSLEGTSRYEQYF. CDR3 DNA: TGTGCCAGCAGCTTGGAGGGGACTAGTAGATACGAGCAGTACTTC. The chain has TRBV5-5 and TRBJ2-7; 8 bases line up with TRBD2. Germline CDR1 SGHKS, CDR2 YYEKEE (reference sequence). V was pared by 0 bases and J by 4 bases, with 6 bases of the junction left unmatched. The CDR3 totals 15 residues. The full variable domain, in which reference TRBV5-5 and TRBJ2-7 provide the parts outside the CDR3, is DAGVTQSPTHLIKTRGQQVTLRCSPISGHKSVSWYQQVLGQGPQFIFQYYEKEERGRGNFPDRFSARQFPNYSSELNVNALLLGDSALYLCASSLEGTSRYEQYFGPGTRLTVT.